This TCR beta chain was captured by sequencing in a study of T cells after somatic rescue of genetic block. Sequencing used immunoSEQ multiplex PCR; TCRdb keeps in-frame clones, though not all of them. Found here are roughly 51,000 clones, roughly 96% of them singletons; the top ten hold approximately 0.07%. The CDR3 runs to 18 residues. Unmatched junction bases numbered 8, after V lost 3 bases and J lost 2 bases. The V gene's germline CDR1 is SGDLS and CDR2 YYNGEE. Input material: peripheral blood mononuclear cells (PBMCs). This TCR came from a child younger than two. V usage is TRBV9 and J usage is TRBJ2-3, with 14 nucleotides matching TRBD2. The CDR3 sequence is CASSAYGLAGGATDTQYF. For the CDR3, the DNA is TGTGCCAGCAGCGCGTATGGACTAGCGGGAGGAGCCACAGATACGCAGTATTTT. The entire variable domain, with the rest obtained from reference TRBV9 and TRBJ2-3, is as follows: DSGVTQTPKHLITATGQRVTLRCSPRSGDLSVYWYQQSLDQGLQFLIQYYNGEERAKGNILERFSAQQFPDLHSELNLSSLELGDSALYFCASSAYGLAGGATDTQYFGPGTRLTVL.